The entry that follows covers one T cell receptor beta chain sequence. Every naive CD8 library was made from between about 18,000 and 1,100,000 sorted cells with 10%, 30% or 50% RNA. Naive CD8 T cells underwent sorting with the CD8+CD4-CCR7+CD45RA+ definition. Germline loops: CDR1 SNHLY, CDR2 FYNNEI. This CDR3 spans 15 amino acids. The trim removed 3 bases at V and 2 bases at J, leaving 5 bases unmatched. Bulk TCR libraries were made with methods that had been previously described and with listed TCR primers. TCRdb redid the calling of the PCR reads with MiXCR, one entry per CDR3 protein. The table lists nearly 650,000 distinct CDR3 sequences, 25% of them singletons. The data were taken from a study of molecular identifiers for immune sequencing clone quantification.

The sequencing input was naive CD8+ T cells from blood, with Jurkat cell RNA spiked in. Subset in this sample: FACS-sorted CD8+CD4-CCR7+CD45RA+ naive T cells. This receptor was obtained from a human donor in good health. Some libraries in this study had Jurkat cell RNA spiked in. The rearrangement links TRBV2 to TRBJ1-2; the match to TRBD1 covers 8 bases. CDR3 DNA sequence: TGTGCCAGCAGTGAGGGCAGGGGGCAAAACTATGGCTACACCTTC. Translation gives CASSEGRGQNYGYTF.